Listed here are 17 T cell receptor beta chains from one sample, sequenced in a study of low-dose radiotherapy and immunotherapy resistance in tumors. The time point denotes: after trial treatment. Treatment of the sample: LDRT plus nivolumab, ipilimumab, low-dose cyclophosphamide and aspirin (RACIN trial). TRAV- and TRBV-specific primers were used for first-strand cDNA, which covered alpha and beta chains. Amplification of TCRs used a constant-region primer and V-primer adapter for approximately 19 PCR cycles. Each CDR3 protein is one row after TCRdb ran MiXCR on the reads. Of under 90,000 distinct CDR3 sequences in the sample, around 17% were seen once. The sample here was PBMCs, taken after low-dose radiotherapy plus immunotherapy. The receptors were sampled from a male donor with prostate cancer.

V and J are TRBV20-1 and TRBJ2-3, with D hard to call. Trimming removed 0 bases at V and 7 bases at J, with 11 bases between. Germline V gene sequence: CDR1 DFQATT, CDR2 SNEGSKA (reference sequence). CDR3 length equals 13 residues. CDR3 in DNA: TGCAGTGCTAGAGATCGGCTCGTAAATACGCAGTATTTT. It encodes CSARDRLVNTQYF.

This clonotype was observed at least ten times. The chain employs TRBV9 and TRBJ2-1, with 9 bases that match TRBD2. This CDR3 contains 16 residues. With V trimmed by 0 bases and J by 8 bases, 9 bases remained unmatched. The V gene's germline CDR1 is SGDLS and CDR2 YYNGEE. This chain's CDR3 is CASSVDSASGEDEQFF. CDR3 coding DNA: TGTGCCAGCAGCGTAGATTCGGCTAGCGGGGAGGATGAGCAGTTCTTC.

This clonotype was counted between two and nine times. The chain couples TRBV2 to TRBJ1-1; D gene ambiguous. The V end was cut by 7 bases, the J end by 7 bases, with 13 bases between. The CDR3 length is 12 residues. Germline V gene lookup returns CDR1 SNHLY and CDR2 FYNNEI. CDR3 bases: TGTGCCAGCAATCCCTCTGGTGGTGAAGCTTTCTTT. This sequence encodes CASNPSGGEAFF.

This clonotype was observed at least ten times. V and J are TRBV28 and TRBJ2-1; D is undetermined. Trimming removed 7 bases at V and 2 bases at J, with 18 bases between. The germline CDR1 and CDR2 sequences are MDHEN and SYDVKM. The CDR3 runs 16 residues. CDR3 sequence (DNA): TGTGCCAGCAATGGGATTGGGTCAGTCACCTACAATGAGCAGTTCTTC. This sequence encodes CASNGIGSVTYNEQFF.

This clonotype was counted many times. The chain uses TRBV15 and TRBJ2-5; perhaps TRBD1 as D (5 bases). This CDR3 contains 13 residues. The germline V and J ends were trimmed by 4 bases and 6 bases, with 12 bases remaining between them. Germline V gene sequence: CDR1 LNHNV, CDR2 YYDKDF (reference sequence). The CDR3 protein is CATSTGGAQTQYF. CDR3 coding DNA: TGTGCCACCAGCACTGGTGGGGCCCAGACCCAGTACTTC. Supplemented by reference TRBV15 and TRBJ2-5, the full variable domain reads DAMVIQNPRYQVTQFGKPVTLSCSQTLNHNVMYWYQQKSSQAPKLLFHYYDKDFNNEADTPDNFQSRRPNTSFCFLDIRSPGLGDTAMYLCATSTGGAQTQYFGPGTRLLVL.

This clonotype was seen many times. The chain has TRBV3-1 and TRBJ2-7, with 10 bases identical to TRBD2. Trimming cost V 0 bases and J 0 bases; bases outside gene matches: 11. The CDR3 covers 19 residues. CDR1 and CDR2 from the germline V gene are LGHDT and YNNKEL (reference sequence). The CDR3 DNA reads TGTGCCAGCAGCCAAGATGGGCTTACTAGCGGGACCAGCTCCTACGAGCAGTACTTC. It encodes CASSQDGLTSGTSSYEQYF.

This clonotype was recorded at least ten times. CDR3 nucleotide sequence: TGCGCCAGCAGCTTGAGAGCTAGCACAGATACGCAGTATTTT. This sequence encodes CASSLRASTDTQYF. The chain uses TRBV5-1 and TRBJ2-3; D unresolved. Germline-derived CDR1 and CDR2 are SGHRS and YFSETQ. The CDR3 has 14 residues. Trimming removed 1 base from V and 0 bases from J, with 6 bases in between.

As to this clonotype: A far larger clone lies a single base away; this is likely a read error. The CDR3 protein is CASAPPAAGEQYF. CDR3 in DNA: TGTGCCAGCGCCCCCCCGGCGGCTGGTGAGCAGTACTTC. V and J are TRBV28 and TRBJ2-4, with D hard to call. CDR3 length: 13 residues. V lost 8 bases to trimming and J lost 13 bases, with 21 bases between them. Germline CDR1 reads MDHEN; CDR2 reads SYDVKM.

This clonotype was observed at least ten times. DNA of the CDR3: TGTGCCAGCAGTGAAGGCTTCAGGGACATCTATGGCTACACCTTC. Translation gives CASSEGFRDIYGYTF. This rearrangement joins TRBV6-1 to TRBJ1-2, with a weak D call TRBD1 (6 bases). The V end lost 1 base, the J end lost 4 bases, and 13 bases lay between the germline ends. The CDR3 is 15 amino acids. The germline V gene encodes CDR1 MNHNS and CDR2 SASEGT.

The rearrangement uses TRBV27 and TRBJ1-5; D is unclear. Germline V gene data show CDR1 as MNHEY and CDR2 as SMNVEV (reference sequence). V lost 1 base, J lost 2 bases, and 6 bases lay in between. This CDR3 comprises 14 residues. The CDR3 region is CASSLYIGNQPQHF. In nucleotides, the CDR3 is TGTGCCAGCAGTTTATACATCGGCAATCAGCCCCAGCATTTT.

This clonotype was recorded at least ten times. The DNA of the CDR3 is TGTGCCAGCAGTAGGGGGGGCGTCGCCGGGGAGCTGTTTTTT. It translates to CASSRGGVAGELFF. The rearrangement links TRBV2 to TRBJ2-2, with a possible D match to TRBD2 (7 bases). Germline V CDR1 and CDR2: SNHLY, FYNNEI. The CDR3 has 14 amino acids. Deletions cut 5 bases from V and 6 bases from J, with 13 bases between.

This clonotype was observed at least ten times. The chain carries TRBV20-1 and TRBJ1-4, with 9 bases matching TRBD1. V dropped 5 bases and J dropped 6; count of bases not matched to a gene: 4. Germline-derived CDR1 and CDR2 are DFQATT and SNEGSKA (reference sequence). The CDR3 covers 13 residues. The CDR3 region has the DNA TGCAGTGCTCAGGACAGGGGAGATGAAAAACTGTTTTTT. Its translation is CSAQDRGDEKLFF.

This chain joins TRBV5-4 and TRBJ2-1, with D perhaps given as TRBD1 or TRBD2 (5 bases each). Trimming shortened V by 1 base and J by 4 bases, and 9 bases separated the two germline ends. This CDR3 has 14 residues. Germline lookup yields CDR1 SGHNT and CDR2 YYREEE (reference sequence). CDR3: CASSLYGGYNEQFF. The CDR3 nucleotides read TGTGCCAGCAGCTTGTATGGGGGTTACAATGAGCAGTTCTTC. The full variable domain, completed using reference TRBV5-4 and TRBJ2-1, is ETGVTQSPTHLIKTRGQQVTLRCSSQSGHNTVSWYQQALGQGPQFIFQYYREEENGRGNFPPRFSGLQFPNYSSELNVNALELDDSALYLCASSLYGGYNEQFFGPGTRLTVL.

CDR3 DNA: TGCAGTGCTGCGCCCCCGATGGGTCACACCGGGGAGCTGTTTTTT. This translates into CSAAPPMGHTGELFF. J is TRBJ2-2 and V is TRBV20-1, with D uncertain. The CDR3 totals 15 residues. V lost 5 bases and J 3 bases, leaving 16 bases between the germline ends. The germline V gene has CDR1 DFQATT and CDR2 SNEGSKA (reference sequence).

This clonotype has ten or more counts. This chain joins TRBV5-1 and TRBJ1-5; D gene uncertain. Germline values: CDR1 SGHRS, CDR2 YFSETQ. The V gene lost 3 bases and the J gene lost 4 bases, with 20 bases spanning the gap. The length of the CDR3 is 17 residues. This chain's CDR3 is CASSSLRQVTMNQPQHF. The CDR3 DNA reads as TGCGCCAGCAGCTCCCTAAGGCAGGTCACTATGAATCAGCCCCAGCATTTT.

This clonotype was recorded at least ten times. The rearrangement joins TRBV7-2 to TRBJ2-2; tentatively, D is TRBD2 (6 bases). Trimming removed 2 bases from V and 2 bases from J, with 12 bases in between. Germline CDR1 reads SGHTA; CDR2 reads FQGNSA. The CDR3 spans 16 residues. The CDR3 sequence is CASSLLAGLNTGELFF. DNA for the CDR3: TGTGCCAGCAGCTTACTCGCGGGGCTAAACACCGGGGAGCTGTTTTTT.

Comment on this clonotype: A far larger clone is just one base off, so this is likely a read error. The CDR3 is CASNPIGTGGRETQYF. In DNA form, the CDR3 reads TGTGCCAGCAACCCGATCGGGACAGGGGGACGGGAGACCCAGTACTTC. The gene calls are TRBV27 and TRBJ2-5, with 11 positions matching TRBD1. V was pared by 7 bases and J by 5 bases, with 12 bases of the junction left unmatched. CDR1 is MNHEY and CDR2 is SMNVEV in the germline V gene (reference sequence). The CDR3 contains 16 residues.